The 3 T cell receptor beta chains below come from one sample, sequenced in a study of neoadjuvant anti-PD-1 for oral cavity cancer. Sequencing was performed with immunoSEQ multiplex PCR; in TCRdb, only in-frame clones are kept and a portion is missing. This table holds some 66,000 clones, around four fifths found once. The sample in question was PBMCs, obtained before nivolumab (anti-PD-1) treatment. The receptors stem from a person aged 35-79 years with oral cavity squamous cell carcinoma.

The chain has TRBV4-1 and TRBJ1-5; unclear D gene. This CDR3 contains 14 residues. Germline assignment: CDR1 MGHRA and CDR2 YSYEKL. Deletions cut 3 bases from V and 2 bases from J, with 8 bases between. The CDR3 bases are TGCGCCAGCAGCCAGGGAGCTGGCAATCAGCCCCAGCATTTT. Protein sequence: CASSQGAGNQPQHF.

CDR3 DNA: TGCGCCAGCAACCCGGGACAGAACACCGGGGAGCTGTTTTTT. Translated: CASNPGQNTGELFF. The chain recombines TRBV10-1 with TRBJ2-2; D is possibly TRBD1 (6 bases). This CDR3 spans 14 amino acids. Trimming pared 7 bases from V and 1 base from J, leaving 10 bases between. Germline lookup yields CDR1 WNHNN and CDR2 SYGVQD (reference sequence).

The chain couples TRBV5-6 to TRBJ2-7, with D possibly TRBD2 on 6 matching bases. CDR1 is SGHDT and CDR2 is YYEEEE in the germline V gene. The CDR3 has 15 residues. V shed 4 bases and J shed 0 bases, with 14 bases lying between them. CDR3 protein: CASSLGLRSSYEQYF. The CDR3 DNA reads TGTGCCAGCAGCCTGGGACTTAGGTCCTCCTACGAGCAGTACTTC.